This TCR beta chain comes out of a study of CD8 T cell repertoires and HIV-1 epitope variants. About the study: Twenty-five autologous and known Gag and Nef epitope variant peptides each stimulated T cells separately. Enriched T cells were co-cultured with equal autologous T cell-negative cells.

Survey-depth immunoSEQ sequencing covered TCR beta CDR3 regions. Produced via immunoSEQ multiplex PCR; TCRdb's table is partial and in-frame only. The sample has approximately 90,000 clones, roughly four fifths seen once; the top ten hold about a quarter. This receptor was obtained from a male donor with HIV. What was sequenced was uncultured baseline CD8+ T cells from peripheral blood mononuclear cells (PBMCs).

The CDR3 DNA sequence: TGCGCCAGCAGCCAAGATTTGGGGGTGGGTCAGCCCCAGCATTTT. Its protein product is CASSQDLGVGQPQHF. This rearrangement joins TRBV4-3 to TRBJ1-5; the D gene is possibly TRBD1 (5 bases). This CDR3 contains 15 residues. Germline V gene sequence: CDR1 LGHNA, CDR2 YSLEER. The V end lost 0 bases, the J end lost 6 bases, and 12 bases lay between the germline ends.